These T cell receptor beta chains were read from a single sample in a study of blood T cell repertoires in COVID-19. TCRdb's copy holds only in-frame clones and misses some; the assay was immunoSEQ multiplex PCR. The table records over 50,000 clones, roughly 79% of them present only once. Sample: peripheral blood. These receptors came from a human donor with active or convalescent COVID-19. The donor label of this sample is uncertain. The CDR3 runs from the conserved cysteine through the conserved F or W. The order of the fields is J gene, clone size, D gene, V gene, CDR3 protein, CDR3 DNA. The D gene is left open where the match is weak. Rows may omit the clone size; those that give it use once, few, many or a size class.

>TRBJ2-7|once|TRBD2|TRBV6-4
CASSWTSYEQYF
TGTGCCAGCAGTTGGACTAGCTACGAGCAGTACTTC
>TRBJ2-1|once|TRBD2|TRBV7-9
CASSLGASGDRNEQFF
TGTGCCAGCAGCTTAGGTGCTAGCGGGGATAGGAATGAGCAGTTCTTC
>TRBJ1-2|.|.|TRBV29-1
CSVEPANYGYTF
TGCAGCGTTGAGCCAGCTAACTATGGCTACACCTTC
>TRBJ2-3|.|TRBD1|TRBV9
CASSVVDRGTDTQYF
TGTGCCAGCAGCGTAGTCGACAGGGGCACAGATACGCAGTATTTT
>TRBJ2-7|.|.|TRBV11-2
CASSPIRRTGVTYEQYF
TGTGCCAGCAGCCCCATAAGGCGAACGGGAGTTACTTACGAGCAGTACTTC
>TRBJ1-1|.|.|TRBV27
CASSLFWLRTGRDGRQLTEAFF
TGTGCCAGCAGTTTATTCTGGCTCCGAACAGGGAGGGACGGGCGGCAGCTCACTGAAGCTTTCTTT
>TRBJ2-2|.|.|TRBV6-4
CASRLVENTGELFF
TGTGCCAGCAGACTAGTCGAGAACACCGGGGAGCTGTTTTTT
>TRBJ1-2|.|.|TRBV9
CASSVVSDQVYGYTF
TGTGCCAGCAGCGTAGTCTCAGATCAGGTCTATGGCTACACCTTC
>TRBJ1-4|.|.|TRBV7-2
CASRQEWGEKLFF
TGTGCCAGCCGACAGGAGTGGGGTGAAAAACTGTTTTTT
>TRBJ2-7|.|.|TRBV9
CASSSPTGEDKDEQYF
TGTGCCAGCAGCTCCCCTACAGGGGAGGATAAGGACGAGCAGTACTTC
>TRBJ2-1|.|.|TRBV15
CATSLRGFYNEQFF
TGTGCCACCAGCCTTAGGGGATTCTACAATGAGCAGTTCTTC
>TRBJ1-1|.|TRBD1|TRBV20-1
CSASRTGGNTEAFF
TGCAGTGCTAGTCGGACAGGGGGGAACACTGAAGCTTTCTTT
>TRBJ1-1|.|.|TRBV27
CASSLGWGGSTEAFF
TGTGCCAGCAGTTTAGGTTGGGGGGGCAGCACTGAAGCTTTCTTT
>TRBJ2-3|.|.|TRBV19
CASSIDGTYLTDTQYF
TGTGCCAGTAGTATCGACGGGACATATCTCACAGATACGCAGTATTTT
>TRBJ1-2|.|.|TRBV5-4
CASSSEANYGYTF
TGTGCCAGCAGCTCGGAGGCTAACTATGGCTACACCTTC
>TRBJ2-2|.|TRBD2|TRBV19
CASTPSGSGTGELFF
TGTGCCAGTACCCCTAGCGGGAGTGGGACCGGGGAGCTGTTTTTT
>TRBJ1-3|.|.|TRBV11-3
CASSLMETPGNTIYF
TGTGCCAGCAGCTTAATGGAGACACCGGGGAACACCATATATTTT
>TRBJ1-5|.|.|TRBV10-3
CAIGLRGSENQPQHF
TGTGCCATCGGCCTACGAGGGTCGGAGAATCAGCCCCAGCATTTT
>TRBJ1-5|few|.|TRBV28
CASSSGTLWGNQPQHF
TGTGCCAGCAGCTCGGGGACTCTCTGGGGCAATCAGCCCCAGCATTTT
>TRBJ1-2|.|TRBD1|TRBV29-1
CSAEGTGGNYGYTF
TGCAGCGCTGAAGGGACAGGGGGGAACTATGGCTACACCTTC
>TRBJ2-7|.|TRBD1|TRBV19
CASSIGQGAWDEQYF
TGTGCCAGTAGTATCGGACAGGGAGCTTGGGACGAGCAGTACTTC
>TRBJ2-2|.|TRBD2|TRBV19
CATISSGRTGELFF
TGTGCCACCATTTCTAGCGGGAGGACCGGGGAGCTGTTTTTT
>TRBJ2-1|.|TRBD2|TRBV5-6
CASSLLAGGSYNEQFF
TGTGCCAGCAGCTTGTTAGCGGGAGGCAGTTACAATGAGCAGTTCTTC
>TRBJ1-6|.|.|TRBV5-4
CASSLARGHNSPLHF
TGTGCCAGCAGCTTGGCCCGAGGGCATAATTCACCCCTCCACTTT
>TRBJ1-1|.|.|TRBV6-1
CASSSRGDTEAFF
TGTGCCAGCAGTTCGCGGGGTGACACTGAAGCTTTCTTT
>TRBJ2-2|.|.|TRBV9
CASSVATSRSPGELFF
TGTGCCAGCAGCGTAGCTACTAGTAGGTCACCCGGGGAGCTGTTTTTT
>TRBJ1-1|.|TRBD1|TRBV5-1
CASSIQGGTEAFF
TGCGCCAGCAGCATACAGGGGGGAACTGAAGCTTTCTTT
>TRBJ2-7|once|.|TRBV6-5
CASTAGGYEQYF
TGTGCCAGCACGGCGGGCGGTTACGAGCAGTACTTC
>TRBJ2-2|.|.|TRBV29-1
CTTKVGGAAGELFF
TGCACTACTAAAGTCGGGGGAGCCGCCGGGGAGCTGTTTTTT
>TRBJ2-7|.|.|TRBV18
CASSPGAGRNEQYF
TGTGCCAGCTCACCGGGGGCAGGGAGAAACGAGCAGTACTTC
>TRBJ1-1|few|.|TRBV19
CASSIAGFGTEAFF
TGTGCCAGTAGTATAGCCGGGTTTGGCACTGAAGCTTTCTTT
>TRBJ1-4|.|.|TRBV4-3
CASSQDPTGVNEKLFF
TGCGCCAGCAGCCAAGATCCCACCGGAGTTAATGAAAAACTGTTTTTT
>TRBJ2-5|.|TRBD1|TRBV12-5
CASGPGQGGETQYF
TGTGCTAGTGGTCCGGGACAGGGGGGGGAGACCCAGTACTTC
>TRBJ2-7|.|.|TRBV3-1/TRBV3-2
CASRPGTGSSYEQYF
TGTGCCAGCAGGCCTGGGACTGGGAGCTCCTACGAGCAGTACTTC
>TRBJ1-4|few|.|TRBV6-5
CASSYSLGQLNEKLFF
TGTGCCAGCAGTTACTCACTAGGACAGCTTAATGAAAAACTGTTTTTT
>TRBJ1-4|.|TRBD1|TRBV7-2
CASSLGTGVEKLFF
TGTGCCAGCAGTTTGGGGACAGGGGTAGAAAAACTGTTTTTT
>TRBJ2-6|once|TRBD2|TRBV27
CASSFALGLGGGSGANVLTF
TGTGCCAGCAGTTTTGCATTGGGATTGGGGGGGGGCTCTGGGGCCAACGTCCTGACTTTC
>TRBJ1-3|.|TRBD1|TRBV6-2/TRBV6-3
CASSSGGTASGNTIYF
TGTGCCAGCAGCAGCGGGGGGACAGCCTCTGGAAACACCATATATTTT
>TRBJ2-5|.|.|TRBV7-2
CASSFNWASETQYF
TGTGCCAGCAGCTTCAATTGGGCCTCAGAGACCCAGTACTTC
>TRBJ2-7|.|.|TRBV11-3
CASSLLTGPYEQYF
TGTGCCAGCAGCTTATTGACAGGACCCTACGAGCAGTACTTC
>TRBJ1-1|.|TRBD1|TRBV3-1/TRBV3-2
CASSLMTGRGSTEAFF
TGTGCCAGCAGTCTTATGACAGGGCGCGGGTCCACTGAAGCTTTCTTT
>TRBJ2-7|.|TRBD2|TRBV6-1
CASSEAPAGNSYEQYF
TGTGCCAGCAGTGAAGCCCCAGCGGGAAACTCCTACGAGCAGTACTTC
>TRBJ1-1|.|TRBD1|TRBV2
CASSEATQGGTEAFF
TGTGCCAGCAGTGAAGCAACACAGGGGGGCACTGAAGCTTTCTTT
>TRBJ2-7|.|.|TRBV5-1
CASSPRQEVMKEQYF
TGCGCCAGCAGCCCAAGACAGGAAGTAATGAAAGAGCAGTACTTC
>TRBJ2-4|.|TRBD2|TRBV5-1
CASSLTIAGAGAKNIQYF
TGCGCCAGCAGCTTAACAATAGCGGGAGCAGGGGCCAAAAACATTCAGTACTTC
>TRBJ2-7|.|TRBD1|TRBV7-6
CASSLASGGYEQYF
TGTGCCAGCAGCTTAGCTTCAGGGGGCTACGAGCAGTACTTC
>TRBJ1-1|.|.|TRBV6-5
CASRKTDTNTEAFF
TGTGCCAGCAGGAAGACAGATACTAACACTGAAGCTTTCTTT
>TRBJ2-7|.|TRBD2|TRBV3-1/TRBV3-2
CASRESGRGYEQYF
TGTGCCAGCAGGGAGAGCGGGAGGGGCTACGAGCAGTACTTC